These 19 T cell receptor beta chains originate from one sample sequenced in a study of blood T cell repertoires in COVID-19 (dated by TCRdb to 2018 to 2021). The library was produced with the immunoSEQ multiplex PCR assay. Not all clones reach the TCRdb copy of this immuneACCESS table, which keeps in-frame sequences only. Checked studies attribute under half of the gap to unresolved V genes and leave the rest unexplained. The sample table shows roughly 670,000 clones, and over 80% are seen once. Under 0.3% of the sample goes to the ten largest clones. The sample was peripheral blood. Every receptor here comes from a woman aged 18-30 years with acute or convalescent COVID-19.

Notes on this clone: The identical CDR3 is also encoded by other nucleotide sequences in the sample. CDR3 loop: CASRDRGYEQYF. CDR3 DNA: TGCGCCAGCCGGGACAGGGGCTACGAGCAGTACTTC. V gene TRBV10-2 combines with J gene TRBJ2-7; 10 positions match TRBD1. V was pared by 8 bases and J by 3 bases, with 1 base of the junction left unmatched. The CDR3 has 12 amino acids. Germline CDR1 reads WSHSY; CDR2 reads SAAADI.

This rearrangement joins TRBV6-1 to TRBJ1-5; no definite D call. Trimming left V 3 bases short and J 3 bases short, with 15 bases between. CDR1 is MNHNS, CDR2 SASEGT, per germline. The CDR3 loop spans 16 amino acids. The CDR3 nucleotides read TGTGCCAGCAGTGAGGAGACCGCGCCCACCAATCAGCCCCAGCATTTT. It translates to CASSEETAPTNQPQHF.

The chain combines TRBV4-1 with TRBJ2-3, with D possibly being TRBD2 (5 bases). Trimming shortened V by 1 base and J by 2 bases, and 19 bases separated the two germline ends. The CDR3 has 18 residues. The V gene's germline CDR1 is MGHRA and CDR2 YSYEKL. The CDR3 protein is CASSQVFPSTGNTDTQYF. CDR3 DNA sequence: TGCGCCAGCAGCCAAGTATTCCCCAGCACGGGGAACACAGATACGCAGTATTTT.

This chain connects TRBV9 to TRBJ1-6; maybe TRBD1 (6 bases). This CDR3 comprises 18 residues. The V end was cut by 0 bases, the J end by 2 bases, with 15 bases between. Germline CDR1 and CDR2: SGDLS and YYNGEE. CDR3 loop: CASSVDRAGGTYNSPLHF. The CDR3 DNA follows: TGTGCCAGCAGCGTAGACAGGGCGGGTGGGACCTATAATTCACCCCTCCACTTT.

This rearrangement joins TRBV7-9 to TRBJ1-1, with 8 nucleotides matching TRBD1. J gave up 1 base and V 5 bases, and 3 bases lay outside the gene matches. Per germline, CDR1 SEHNR and CDR2 FQNEAQ (reference sequence). CDR3 length: 14 residues. CDR3 DNA: TGTGCCAGCAGCCGGACAGGGCAGAACACTGAAGCTTTCTTT. This translates into CASSRTGQNTEAFF.

This rearrangement joins TRBV4-1 to TRBJ2-7, with D perhaps TRBD1 (6 bases). V lost 2 bases and J lost 1, with 21 bases in between. CDR3 size: 18 residues. Germline CDR1 is MGHRA and CDR2 is YSYEKL. CDR3 in DNA: TGCGCCAGCAGCCAAATTGTACAGGGTCCCGTGGGGTCCTACGAGCAGTACTTC. It is translated as CASSQIVQGPVGSYEQYF.

The gene calls are TRBV7-2 and TRBJ1-5, with TRBD1 identical over 7 bases. The CDR3 spans 15 residues. Trimming at V came to 4 bases and at J to 7 bases, leaving 10 bases not matched to a gene. CDR1 is SGHTA and CDR2 is FQGNSA in the germline V gene. The CDR3: CASSYQDRTSQPQHF. In DNA form, the CDR3 reads TGTGCCAGCAGCTACCAGGACAGGACGTCCCAGCCCCAGCATTTT.

The chain employs TRBV9 and TRBJ1-2; D ambiguous. V shed 3 bases and J shed 7 bases, with 13 bases lying between them. Germline V CDR1 and CDR2: SGDLS, YYNGEE. The CDR3 contains 13 residues. CDR3 coding DNA: TGTGCCAGCAGCGGTTTCTCGTCTCTTGGCTACACCTTC. This codes for CASSGFSSLGYTF.

V usage is TRBV2 and J usage is TRBJ2-2, with D tentatively TRBD1 (6 bases). The V and J ends lost 4 bases and 3 bases respectively, with 21 bases between them. CDR1 SNHLY and CDR2 FYNNEI come from the germline V gene. The CDR3 has 18 amino acids. The CDR3 sequence: CASSGPNRDITYTGELFF. DNA for the CDR3: TGTGCCAGCAGTGGACCTAACCGGGACATTACTTACACCGGGGAGCTGTTTTTT.

The chain joins TRBV5-8 to TRBJ1-1, with D tentatively TRBD1 (6 bases). CDR1 is SGHTS, CDR2 YDEGEE, per germline. The CDR3 consists of 18 residues. The ends were cut back, 3 bases at V and 4 bases at J, with 25 bases in the middle. The CDR3 DNA follows: TGTGCCAGCAGCTCCTCATATCTGATACAGGGAATAAGCACTGAAGCTTTCTTT. Its protein is CASSSSYLIQGISTEAFF.

This chain joins TRBV5-1 and TRBJ2-2; 8 positions match TRBD1. The CDR3 length is 15 residues. Germline V gives CDR1 SGHRS, CDR2 YFSETQ. V gave up 3 bases and J gave up 6 bases; unmatched junction bases: 7. Here the CDR3 DNA reads TGCGCCAGCAGCTCGACAGGGGTGAGGGCCGGGGAGCTGTTTTTT. Translated: CASSSTGVRAGELFF.

This clone was detected a few times. Here the CDR3 reads CASGLVNAGQRTEAFF. The CDR3 nucleotides read TGTGCTAGTGGTTTGGTAAACGCCGGCCAGAGGACTGAAGCTTTCTTT. The V and J genes are TRBV12-5 and TRBJ1-1, with D unclear. Germline V gene sequence: CDR1 LGHNT, CDR2 FRNRAP. V was shortened by 0 bases and J by 5 bases, with 16 bases between the two germline ends. CDR3 length: 16 amino acids.

This chain links TRBV4-3 with TRBJ2-1; 7 nucleotides agree with TRBD1. This CDR3 region has 15 residues. The germline gives CDR1 LGHNA, CDR2 YSLEER. The V gene end was trimmed by 2 bases and the J gene end by 5 bases; junction bases not matched to a gene: 6. CDR3: CASSQSSGTDNEQFF. For the CDR3, the DNA is TGCGCCAGCAGCCAATCCTCCGGGACAGACAATGAGCAGTTCTTC.

The J gene is TRBJ1-1, the V gene TRBV5-1; 9 bases align to TRBD1. Looked up from germline, CDR1 is SGHRS and CDR2 is YFSETQ. CDR3 length: 15 residues. V was pared by 5 bases and J by 4 bases, with 9 bases of the junction left unmatched. The CDR3 reads CASSHTGGAFTEAFF. DNA for the CDR3: TGCGCCAGCAGTCATACAGGGGGCGCTTTCACTGAAGCTTTCTTT.

The chain links TRBV19 to TRBJ2-7; TRBD1 matches at 7 bases. The CDR3 has 15 amino acids. Losses at the gene ends were 2 bases for V and 2 bases for J; bases not matched to a gene: 6. The germline gives CDR1 LNHDA, CDR2 SQIVND (reference sequence). The CDR3 is CASSITGTETYEQYF. DNA of the CDR3: TGTGCCAGTAGTATAACCGGGACAGAAACCTACGAGCAGTACTTC.

This rearrangement joins TRBV5-1 to TRBJ1-6; D unresolved. This CDR3 is 14 amino acids long. V was cut by 0 bases and J by 5 bases, with 6 bases left in between. Germline-derived CDR1 and CDR2 are SGHRS and YFSETQ. The CDR3 sequence is CASSLGANNSPLHF. DNA of the CDR3: TGCGCCAGCAGCTTGGGGGCCAATAATTCACCCCTCCACTTT.

The J gene is TRBJ1-1, the V gene TRBV14, with 7 nucleotides matching TRBD1. V gave up 4 bases and J gave up 8 bases; unmatched junction bases: 4. The CDR3 loop spans 12 amino acids. Per germline, CDR1 SGHDN and CDR2 FVKESK. The CDR3 protein is CASSPGDSEAFF. In DNA, the CDR3 is TGTGCCAGCAGCCCAGGGGACAGCGAAGCTTTCTTT.

J is TRBJ1-1 and V is TRBV9, with D perhaps matching TRBD1 (6 bases). The CDR3 has 13 amino acids. The V and J ends lost 0 bases and 10 bases respectively, with 13 bases between them. CDR1 SGDLS and CDR2 YYNGEE come from the germline V gene. CDR3 sequence (DNA): TGTGCCAGCAGCGTAGGAGGGGGTCAGGGAGCTTTCTTT. It yields the protein CASSVGGGQGAFF.

The chain uses TRBV7-2 and TRBJ1-2; 7 bases align to TRBD1. Germline V gives CDR1 SGHTA, CDR2 FQGNSA. V shed 1 base, J shed 2 bases, and the junction held 7 bases outside the gene matches. The CDR3 totals 16 residues. CDR3 in DNA: TGTGCCAGCAGCTTAGTCCCGACAGGGTTGAACTATGGCTACACCTTC. Protein sequence: CASSLVPTGLNYGYTF.